This TCR beta chain was captured in a study of shared clonotypes between healthy human individuals. As defined, naive CD8 cells were CD45RO-negative and positively selected for CCR7, with terminally differentiated effector memory CD45RA+ cells excluded. Libraries were prepared by immunoSEQ multiplex PCR; TCRdb keeps only in-frame clonotypes and omits some of them. The sample has 550,000 to 650,000 clones, about 96% seen once. The V gene end was trimmed by 5 bases and the J gene end by 4 bases; junction bases not matched to a gene: 9. The CDR3 is made up of 15 amino acids. The germline V gene encodes CDR1 LNHDA and CDR2 SQIVND (reference sequence).

This TCR came from a woman in her twenties or thirties in good health. Sample: naive CD8+ T cells sorted from blood. The chain couples TRBV19 to TRBJ2-5, with 8 bases that match TRBD1. CDR3 protein: CASSQLSGGPETQYF. In DNA, the CDR3 is TGTGCCAGTAGTCAATTATCAGGGGGCCCAGAGACCCAGTACTTC.